These T cell receptor beta chains were read from a single sample in a study of OX40 agonist ivuxolimab in advanced cancers. Produced via immunoSEQ multiplex PCR; TCRdb's table is partial and in-frame only. The table shows 77,000 or so clones, with 85% to 95% occurring only once. Sequencing used CD4+ or CD8+ T cells sorted from blood, obtained in a trial of the OX40 agonist ivuxolimab. The receptors here all came from an adult with an advanced solid tumor such as melanoma, head and neck, liver or kidney cancer. Both conserved end residues are part of each CDR3. Expanded clones are given a class, and other clones once, few, many or no size at all.

TRBJ2-7	TRBV5-1	NA	CASSLAPGQGGSEQYF
TRBJ2-3	TRBV5-1	NA	CASSTGLAGGSTDTQYF
TRBJ1-3	TRBV7-2	NA	CASSLETGASGNTIYF
TRBJ2-7	TRBV19	NA	CASSREDREQYF
TRBJ2-5	TRBV5-5	NA	CASSLAGAQETQYF
TRBJ1-5	TRBV2	NA	CASRERGFNQPQHF
TRBJ1-2	TRBV7-9	NA	CASSLGQGYGYTF
TRBJ2-7	TRBV5-1	NA	CASSDRTSDEQYF
TRBJ2-1	TRBV11-3	NA	CASSLAGGNYNEQFF
TRBJ1-1	TRBV11-2	once	CASSQTGGLVAFF
TRBJ1-6	TRBV6-6	NA	CASSVDRESSPLHF
TRBJ2-1	TRBV19	NA	CASSRQGSSYNEQFF
TRBJ1-5	TRBV19	NA	CASSVLDSTYQPQHF
TRBJ1-2	TRBV6-6	NA	CASSLIDKNYGYTF
TRBJ2-3	TRBV7-2	NA	CASSYALSPGTDTQYF
TRBJ1-4	TRBV19	NA	CASSIDLRDGEKLFF
TRBJ2-7	TRBV5-1	NA	CASSLGWSSYEQYF
TRBJ1-5	TRBV28	NA	CASSTGQGLVSQPQHF
TRBJ2-5	TRBV4-1	NA	CASSQGSLAGEETQYF